This TCR beta chain was identified in a study of CD8+ T cells in alopecia areata. About the study: For the treated group, dosing was oral tofacitinib at 5 to 10 mg twice daily.

Study-level results: Expanded CD8+ clones among the top 100, and scalp clonality, were significantly decreased by tofacitinib. Clonality in lesional scalp, especially alopecia totalis/universalis, exceeded that of normal scalp.

This clone has just a few counts. Its cognate antigen is unknown. Sequencing used cDNA as its template, made by extracting RNA and reverse transcribing it. The protocol was immunoSEQ multiplex PCR, while the TCRdb copy is restricted to in-frame clones and leaves out a portion. Among 130,000 or so clones listed, approximately 60% were seen once. As for treatment: oral pan-JAK inhibitor, 5-10 mg twice daily. Patients with alopecia areata provided lesional scalp punch biopsies as well as peripheral blood. This CDR3 contains 15 residues. V was clipped by 4 bases and J by 3 bases, with 16 bases between them. Per the germline V gene, CDR1 is SGHDN and CDR2 is FVKESK.

This TCR was recovered from a human donor with alopecia areata. The rearrangement uses TRBV14 and TRBJ2-7; the D gene is possibly TRBD2 (6 bases). Specimen: CD4+ T cells sorted from blood, collected at week 4, from a patient treated with tofacitinib. This CDR3 reads CASSPSTYGGYEQYF. The CDR3 coding sequence is TGTGCCAGCAGCCCAAGCACTTACGGGGGCTACGAGCAGTACTTC.